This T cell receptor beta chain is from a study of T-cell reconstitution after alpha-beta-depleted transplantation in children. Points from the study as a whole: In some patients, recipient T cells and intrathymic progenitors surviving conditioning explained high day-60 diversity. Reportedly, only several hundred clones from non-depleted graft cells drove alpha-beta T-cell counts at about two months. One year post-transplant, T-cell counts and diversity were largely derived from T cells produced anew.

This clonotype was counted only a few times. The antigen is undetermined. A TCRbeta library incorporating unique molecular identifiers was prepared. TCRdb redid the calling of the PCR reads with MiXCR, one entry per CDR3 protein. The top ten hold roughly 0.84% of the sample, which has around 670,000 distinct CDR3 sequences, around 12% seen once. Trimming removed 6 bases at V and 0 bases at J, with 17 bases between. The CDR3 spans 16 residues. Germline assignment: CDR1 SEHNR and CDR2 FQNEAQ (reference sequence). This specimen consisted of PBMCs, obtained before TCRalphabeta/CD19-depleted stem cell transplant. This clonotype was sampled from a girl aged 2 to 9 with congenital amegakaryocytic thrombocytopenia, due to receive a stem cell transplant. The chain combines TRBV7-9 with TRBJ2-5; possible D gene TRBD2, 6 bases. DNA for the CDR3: TGTGCCAGCAGTCCGGGTATTAGCGGCGACCAAGAGACCCAGTACTTC. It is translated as CASSPGISGDQETQYF.